The 20 T cell receptor beta chains below come from one sample, sequenced in a study of OX40 agonist ivuxolimab in advanced cancers. Sequenced by immunoSEQ multiplex PCR; TCRdb stores in-frame clones only, minus some. The sample lists tens of thousands of clones, approximately 91% occurring once. Sequencing was performed on CD4+ or CD8+ T cells sorted from blood, taken in a trial of the OX40 agonist ivuxolimab. These receptors were taken from an adult with an advanced solid tumor such as melanoma, head and neck, liver or kidney cancer.

The CDR3 here is CASSQDRGSADTQYF. The CDR3, as DNA: TGTGCCAGCAGCCAAGATCGTGGGAGTGCAGATACGCAGTATTTT. The chain is built from TRBV4-2 and TRBJ2-3, with TRBD2 as a possible D gene (5 bases). Germline CDR1 is LGHNA and CDR2 is YNFKEQ. The CDR3 extends over 15 amino acids. V dropped 0 bases and J dropped 4 bases, with 11 bases sitting between them.

V gene TRBV5-5 combines with J gene TRBJ1-1; no reliable D call. This CDR3 is built from 14 residues. V dropped 3 bases and J dropped 1 base, with 10 bases sitting between them. Germline lookup yields CDR1 SGHKS and CDR2 YYEKEE (reference sequence). CDR3 in DNA: TGTGCCAGCAGCTGGTACGACACGAACACTGAAGCTTTCTTT. It is translated as CASSWYDTNTEAFF.

The V call is TRBV28, the J call TRBJ1-1, with D unresolved. Per germline, CDR1 MDHEN and CDR2 SYDVKM. The ends were cut back, 8 bases at V and 1 base at J, with 8 bases in the middle. This CDR3 spans 12 amino acids. The CDR3 DNA reads TGTGCCAGCCGGCCAGAGAACACTGAAGCTTTCTTT. Protein: CASRPENTEAFF.

The CDR3 region is CASSDGTGGTDTQYF. For the CDR3, the DNA is TGTGCCAGCAGCGACGGGACAGGGGGCACAGATACGCAGTATTTT. This chain links TRBV6-6 with TRBJ2-3; 10 bases map to TRBD1. This CDR3 has 15 residues. Germline loops: CDR1 MNHNY, CDR2 SVGAGI (reference sequence). J lost 1 base, V lost 6 bases, and 4 bases had no gene match.

This chain joins TRBV6-5 and TRBJ2-1, with 8 positions matching TRBD1. Germline CDR1 and CDR2: MNHEY and SVGAGI. This CDR3 spans 15 amino acids. The junction had 10 bases not matched to a gene; V was cut back by 8 bases and J by 4 bases. The CDR3 DNA sequence: TGTGCCAGCTCGGTGGGCGGGACAGGTTACAATGAGCAGTTCTTC. Translating it yields CASSVGGTGYNEQFF.

CDR3 protein: CASSSGNTEAFF. CDR3 DNA: TGTGCCAGCTCATCCGGGAACACTGAAGCTTTCTTT. V and J are TRBV18 and TRBJ1-1; D is undetermined. CDR1 and CDR2 (germline): KGHSH, LQKENI. CDR3 length: 12 amino acids. V lost 5 bases to trimming and J lost 1 base, with 5 bases between them.

This chain connects TRBV4-1 to TRBJ2-1, with 9 positions matching TRBD2. The V gene's germline CDR1 is MGHRA and CDR2 YSYEKL. The CDR3 has 17 amino acids. V lost 1 base and J lost 4; bases outside the gene matches: 8. The CDR3, as DNA: TGCGCCAGCAGCCAAGGGGCGTTAGCGGGAGTTTACAATGAGCAGTTCTTC. Translating gives CASSQGALAGVYNEQFF.

The gene calls are TRBV7-8 and TRBJ1-2, with 10 positions matching TRBD1. The CDR3 consists of 16 residues. V lost 2 bases to trimming and J lost 6 bases; unmatched junction nucleotides: 9. Germline values: CDR1 SGHVS, CDR2 FQNEAQ. CDR3 coding DNA: TGTGCCAGCAGCTTATTCGGGACAGGGGCCCCTCATGGCTACACCTTC. Translation: CASSLFGTGAPHGYTF.

The genes are TRBV28 and TRBJ2-3; maybe TRBD2 (5 bases). There are 12 residues in the CDR3. V shed 6 bases and J shed 11 bases, with 15 bases lying between them. From germline, CDR1 is MDHEN and CDR2 SYDVKM. The CDR3 reads CASSLSIRGQYF. The CDR3 DNA reads TGTGCCAGCAGCCTGTCCATCCGGGGGCAGTATTTT.

The chain links TRBV14 to TRBJ2-3, with D possibly matching TRBD2 (6 bases). Trimming took 3 bases from V and 5 from J, leaving 9 bases between them. The CDR3 spans 13 residues. The germline V gene encodes CDR1 SGHDN and CDR2 FVKESK. CDR3 in amino acids: CASSQGLLDTQYF. CDR3 DNA sequence: TGTGCCAGCAGCCAGGGACTGCTAGATACGCAGTATTTT. Complete variable domain (other parts from reference TRBV14 and TRBJ2-3): EAGVTQFPSHSVIEKGQTVTLRCDPISGHDNLYWYRRVMGKEIKFLLHFVKESKQDESGMPNNRFLAERTGGTYSTLKVQPAELEDSGVYFCASSQGLLDTQYFGPGTRLTVL.

The chain employs TRBV11-3 and TRBJ2-3, with D maybe TRBD2 (7 bases). V lost 5 bases and J 2 bases, leaving 17 bases between the germline ends. This CDR3 spans 16 amino acids. Germline values: CDR1 SGHNT, CDR2 YENEEA. The CDR3 DNA is TGTGCCAGCAGCGCGGGGGCTAGCGGCTCCACAGATACGCAGTATTTT. This translates into CASSAGASGSTDTQYF.

J is TRBJ1-4 and V is TRBV7-2, with D perhaps matching TRBD1 (5 bases). The CDR3 is made up of 13 amino acids. Deletions cut 6 bases from V and 10 bases from J, with 15 bases between. Germline V gene sequence: CDR1 SGHTA, CDR2 FQGNSA. The CDR3 loop is CASRVWGQGKLFF. The CDR3 nucleotides read TGTGCCAGCAGGGTTTGGGGTCAGGGAAAACTGTTTTTT. The variable domain in full, with the rest retrieved from reference TRBV7-2 and TRBJ1-4, is GAGVSQSPSNKVTEKGKDVELRCDPISGHTALYWYRQSLGQGLEFLIYFQGNSAPDKSGLPSDRFSAERTGGSVSTLTIQRTQQEDSAVYLCASRVWGQGKLFFGSGTQLSVL.

The chain links TRBV29-1 to TRBJ2-7; 7 nucleotides match TRBD2. The CDR3 runs 15 residues. Unmatched junction bases numbered 13, after V lost 2 bases and J lost 6 bases. Germline loops: CDR1 SQVTM, CDR2 ANQGSEA. The CDR3: CSVEYLVGGPGEQYF. The CDR3 DNA is TGCAGCGTTGAATACTTGGTGGGAGGGCCTGGCGAGCAGTACTTC.

The gene calls are TRBV21-1 and TRBJ2-5; no DNA check was done on the table's D call, TRBD1. TRBV21-1 is labeled a pseudogene. The CDR3 totals 18 residues. CDR3 nucleotide sequence: TGTGCCAGCGCCCCTAGTGTGAGACAGGTTTTTTCGCAAGAGACCCAGTACTTC. Translating it yields CASAPSVRQVFSQETQYF.

This chain uses TRBV4-1 with TRBJ2-1; D is uncertain. V gave up 4 bases and J gave up 6 bases, with 13 bases separating them. Germline lookup yields CDR1 MGHRA and CDR2 YSYEKL. This CDR3 comprises 14 residues. CDR3 residues: CASSRVGQFNEQFF. The DNA for the CDR3 is TGCGCCAGCAGCCGAGTGGGCCAGTTCAATGAGCAGTTCTTC.

The chain links TRBV9 to TRBJ2-2, with D unresolved. Trimming cost V 0 bases and J 5 bases, with 11 bases left between them. The germline V gene encodes CDR1 SGDLS and CDR2 YYNGEE. This CDR3 is 15 amino acids long. CDR3 sequence: CASSVDGGFTGELFF. The CDR3 DNA sequence: TGTGCCAGCAGCGTAGACGGTGGGTTTACCGGGGAGCTGTTTTTT. The complete variable domain, with remaining parts taken from reference TRBV9 and TRBJ2-2, reads DSGVTQTPKHLITATGQRVTLRCSPRSGDLSVYWYQQSLDQGLQFLIQYYNGEERAKGNILERFSAQQFPDLHSELNLSSLELGDSALYFCASSVDGGFTGELFFGEGSRLTVL.

The V and J genes are TRBV5-1 and TRBJ2-7; TRBD2 agrees at 7 bases. The CDR3 consists of 16 residues. CDR1 and CDR2 from the germline V gene are SGHRS and YFSETQ. Trimming cost V 1 base and J 3 bases; bases outside gene matches: 10. The CDR3, as DNA: TGCGCCAGCAGCTTGTTTCCTAGCGGAGGGAACTACGAGCAGTACTTC. It specifies CASSLFPSGGNYEQYF.

This chain connects TRBV13 to TRBJ1-2; maybe TRBD1 (6 bases). The germline V and J ends were trimmed by 0 bases and 4 bases, with 15 bases remaining between them. The CDR3 covers 16 residues. Germline V lookup: CDR1 PRHDT, CDR2 FYEKMQ (reference sequence). For the CDR3, the DNA is TGTGCCAGCAGCTTAGGATTCCGGGACACTCCCTATGGCTACACCTTC. Translated: CASSLGFRDTPYGYTF.

The V call is TRBV2, the J call TRBJ2-1, with TRBD2 identical over 9 bases. Trimming removed 2 bases from V and 7 bases from J; junction bases left unmatched: 0. Germline lookup yields CDR1 SNHLY and CDR2 FYNNEI. This CDR3 is 13 amino acids long. The CDR3 DNA reads as TGTGCCAGCAGTGAACTAGCGGGAAATGAGCAGTTCTTC. It specifies CASSELAGNEQFF.

The V gene is TRBV4-1, the J gene TRBJ1-1; TRBD1 matches 7 bases. The V segment lost 5 bases and the J segment 5 bases; nucleotides outside the gene matches: 5. The germline V gene has CDR1 MGHRA and CDR2 YSYEKL. This CDR3 spans 13 amino acids. CDR3 loop: CASSSQGGTEAFF. CDR3 nucleotides: TGCGCCAGCAGCTCCCAGGGGGGAACTGAAGCTTTCTTT.